Given below is one T cell receptor beta chain in context. These data originate in a study of blood T cell repertoires in COVID-19. Overall study context: From the United States, Italy and Spain came samples of acute and convalescent COVID-19.

Original processing notes: Amplification of reference gene primers provided the estimated nucleated cell counts. Profiling relied on immunoSEQ multiplex PCR, and the TCRdb table lists in-frame clones only, not all of them. V and J calls and clone size are those listed in that table; D and trimming were worked out from the DNA. This sample carries 130,000 or so clones, approximately 84% of them seen once, and the ten largest clones take roughly 3.4%. The CDR3 covers 15 residues. J gave up 6 bases and V 4 bases, and 9 bases lay outside the gene matches. CDR1 LGHDT and CDR2 YNNKEL come from the germline V gene (reference sequence).

V is TRBV3-1 (or the pseudogene TRBV3-2) and J is TRBJ2-7, with 10 bases matching TRBD2. Sequencing input: PBMCs or T cells enriched from blood (not recorded which). This sequence was found in a woman aged 50 to 60 with acute COVID-19. CDR3 residues: CASSPGASGSVEQYF. CDR3 DNA sequence: TGTGCCAGCAGCCCGGGGGCTAGCGGGAGTGTCGAGCAGTACTTC.